This T cell receptor (beta chain) was captured by sequencing in a study of CD8 T cells in Susac syndrome. Germline CDR1 is DFQATT and CDR2 is SNEGSKA (reference sequence). V dropped 5 bases and J dropped 7; count of bases not matched to a gene: 6. This CDR3 is built from 14 residues. RNA totalling roughly 0.45 to 1 ug underwent reverse transcription with random hexamers. Amplification of the TCR beta CDR3 was carried out by immunoSEQ multiplex PCR, which spanned a total of 54 Vbeta and 13 Jbeta segments. Via MiXCR, TCRdb re-called the immunoSEQ multiplex PCR reads, giving one row per CDR3 protein. The sample contains approximately 230,000 distinct CDR3 sequences, 80% to 95% of which appear only once. The study sequenced TCR beta in blood CD8+ and CD4+ T cells. TEMRA cells were FACS-enriched, and CD8+ and CD4+ T cells were isolated negatively.

J is TRBJ1-4 and V is TRBV20-1, with TRBD1 matching over 11 bases. The sequenced material came from CD4+ T cells from PBMCs. This receptor was identified in a human donor with multiple sclerosis. CDR3: CSAPGTGGSEKLFF. CDR3 nucleotides: TGCAGTGCTCCCGGGACAGGGGGTAGTGAAAAACTGTTTTTT.